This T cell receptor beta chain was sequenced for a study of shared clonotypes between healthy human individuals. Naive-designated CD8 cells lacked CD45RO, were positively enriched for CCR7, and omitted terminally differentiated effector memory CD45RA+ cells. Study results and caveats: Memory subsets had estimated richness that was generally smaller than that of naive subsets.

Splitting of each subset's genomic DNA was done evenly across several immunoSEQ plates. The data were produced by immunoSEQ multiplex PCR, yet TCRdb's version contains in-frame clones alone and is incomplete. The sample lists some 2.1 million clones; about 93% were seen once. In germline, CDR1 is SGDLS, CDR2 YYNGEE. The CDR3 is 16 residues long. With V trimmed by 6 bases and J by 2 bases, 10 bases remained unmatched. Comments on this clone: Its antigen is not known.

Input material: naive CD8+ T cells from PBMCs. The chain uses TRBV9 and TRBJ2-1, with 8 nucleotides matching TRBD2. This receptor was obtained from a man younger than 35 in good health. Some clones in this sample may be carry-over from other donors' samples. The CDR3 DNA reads TGTGCCAGCACAGCTACCGGGACTAGACCCTACAATGAGCAGTTCTTC. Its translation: CASTATGTRPYNEQFF. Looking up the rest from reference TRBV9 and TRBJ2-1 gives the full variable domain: DSGVTQTPKHLITATGQRVTLRCSPRSGDLSVYWYQQSLDQGLQFLIQYYNGEERAKGNILERFSAQQFPDLHSELNLSSLELGDSALYFCASTATGTRPYNEQFFGPGTRLTVL.